Listed below are T cell receptor beta chains from one sample, sequenced in a study of shared clonotypes between healthy human individuals. Clones were sequenced by immunoSEQ multiplex PCR, and TCRdb holds only the in-frame ones, with some missing. The profile covers approximately 600,000 clones, with 95% appearing a single time and over 0.09% taken by the ten largest. The specimen was naive CD8+ T cells sorted from blood. These receptors all come from a woman aged 25 to 45 in good health. The CDR3 runs from the conserved cysteine through the conserved F or W. D genes are given only for firm matches. Some rows have no size entry. The others give once, few or many, or a class for an expanded clone.

v_gene	j_gene	d_gene	abundance	CDR3nt	CDR3aa
TRBV9	TRBJ1-2	NA	once	TGTGCCAGTGGCACAGGGCCTACCTATGGCTACACCTTC	CASGTGPTYGYTF
TRBV19	TRBJ2-1	NA	NA	TGTGCCAGTAGTATGAAGGGTAATGAGCAGTTCTTC	CASSMKGNEQFF
TRBV2	TRBJ1-4	TRBD1	few	TGTGCCAGCAGGTCTCCTAGGACAGGGCATAATGAAAAACTGTTTTTT	CASRSPRTGHNEKLFF
TRBV19	TRBJ2-3	NA	NA	TGTGCCAGTAGTGCCCAAAGGGACTCCACAGATACGCAGTATTTT	CASSAQRDSTDTQYF
TRBV28	TRBJ2-7	TRBD1	once	TGTGCCAGCAGTTTTTTACAGGGGGCTTTGCAGTACTTC	CASSFLQGALQYF
TRBV4-1	TRBJ2-7	NA	NA	TGCGCCAGCAGCCAAGAGGCCCCCAGGGATGCAAGCTACGAGCAGTACTTC	CASSQEAPRDASYEQYF
TRBV13	TRBJ2-7	TRBD1	NA	TGTGCCAGCAGCGGGTTAGGGACAGGGGCCTACGAGCAGTACTTC	CASSGLGTGAYEQYF
TRBV7-9	TRBJ1-2	TRBD1	NA	TGTGCCAGCAGCAAGGAGTACGGACAGGGGGACTATGGCTACACCTTC	CASSKEYGQGDYGYTF
TRBV6-5	TRBJ2-5	NA	NA	TGTGCCAGCAGTTACTCTGGTCAAGAGACCCAGTACTTC	CASSYSGQETQYF
TRBV11-2	TRBJ2-7	TRBD2	NA	TGTGCCAGCAGCTTAGTTATTAACCTAGCGGGAGGGTCTAGCAAGCAGTACTTC	CASSLVINLAGGSSKQYF
TRBV5-4	TRBJ2-1	NA	NA	TGTGCCAGCAGCCACACTAGCAATGAGCAGTTCTTC	CASSHTSNEQFF
TRBV7-9	TRBJ1-1	NA	NA	TGTGCCAGCAGCCCCTTGACAGGAAACACTGAAGCTTTCTTT	CASSPLTGNTEAFF
TRBV2	TRBJ2-7	NA	NA	TGTGCCAGCAGTGATTTTGCGGGACAGCCCTACGAGCAGTACTTC	CASSDFAGQPYEQYF